These T cell receptor beta chains were read from a single sample in a study of cytomegalovirus exposure and HLA in healthy donors. Generated by immunoSEQ multiplex PCR, the TCRdb table keeps only in-frame clones and is missing some. The sample has about 170,000 clones; less than 85% are singletons. Sequenced: PBMCs. The receptors shown here come from a male donor in good health and CMV-seronegative. Both conserved end residues are part of each CDR3.

j_gene: TRBJ2-7; v_gene: TRBV2; CDR3aa: CASTIQGPEQYF
j_gene: TRBJ1-2; v_gene: TRBV29-1; CDR3aa: CSVEDLPTTTFYGYTF
j_gene: TRBJ1-3; v_gene: TRBV5-4; CDR3aa: CASSREGASGNTIYF
j_gene: TRBJ2-5; v_gene: TRBV11-2; CDR3aa: CASSLGRNQETQYF
j_gene: TRBJ1-4; v_gene: TRBV6-5; CDR3aa: CASSYSLQSQTELFF
j_gene: TRBJ2-1; v_gene: TRBV10-3; CDR3aa: CAISGRLAGVGNEQFF
j_gene: TRBJ2-3; v_gene: TRBV14; CDR3aa: CASSQQTSAADTQYF
j_gene: TRBJ2-3; v_gene: TRBV5-1; CDR3aa: CASSLAAGSPTQYF
j_gene: TRBJ1-6; v_gene: TRBV7-3; CDR3aa: CASSLTETGPAPLHF
j_gene: TRBJ2-7; v_gene: TRBV19; CDR3aa: CASSMEDRPAYEQYF
j_gene: TRBJ2-5; v_gene: TRBV7-2; CDR3aa: CASSRDWFQETQYF
j_gene: TRBJ2-7; v_gene: TRBV28; CDR3aa: CASSFINAPRDF
j_gene: TRBJ1-2; v_gene: TRBV2; CDR3aa: CASSGGGLVGGYTF
j_gene: TRBJ1-4; v_gene: TRBV5-1; CDR3aa: CASSWTGLANEKLFF
j_gene: TRBJ2-5; v_gene: TRBV9; CDR3aa: CASSQTSGGRGTQYF
j_gene: TRBJ2-1; v_gene: TRBV5-1; CDR3aa: CASSLIHPSGMSRNEQFF
j_gene: TRBJ2-7; v_gene: TRBV28; CDR3aa: CASRPPGGRYEQYF
j_gene: TRBJ2-3; v_gene: TRBV7-9; CDR3aa: CASSPGEVTDTQYF
j_gene: TRBJ1-4; v_gene: TRBV11-2; CDR3aa: CASSSQAEKLFF
j_gene: TRBJ2-5; v_gene: TRBV29-1; CDR3aa: CSVEAQGGPKTQYF
j_gene: TRBJ2-5; v_gene: TRBV25-1; CDR3aa: CASSRLADQETQYF
j_gene: TRBJ1-5; v_gene: TRBV2; CDR3aa: CASSEALAYNQPQHF
j_gene: TRBJ1-5; v_gene: TRBV19; CDR3aa: CASSNTGMGNQPQHF
j_gene: TRBJ1-5; v_gene: TRBV19; CDR3aa: CASSIRPGTGTAEVRSNQPQHF
j_gene: TRBJ2-1; v_gene: TRBV14; CDR3aa: CASSQAAAGGEQFF
j_gene: TRBJ2-7; v_gene: TRBV27; CDR3aa: CASSRGGGGYEQYF